This T cell receptor (beta chain) was profiled in a study of blood T cells in healthy people across ages. Study-wide points: With unsorted PBMCs, a conclusive comparison of naive versus antigen-experienced cells was not possible. Older age went with lower TCR beta diversity per million T cells, in a roughly linear way. In long-lived donors, naive CD4+ cell counts and diversity exceeded those of aged donors.

This clonotype was found a few times. Its matching antigen is unknown. J was trimmed by 6 bases and V by 5 bases; bases with no gene match: 13. There are 15 residues in the CDR3. Germline V gene sequence: CDR1 DFQATT, CDR2 SNEGSKA (reference sequence). With a J-beta primer mix and a sample-barcoded 5' primer, a second PCR ran about 6 to 11 cycles. TCRdb processed the 5' RACE reads anew with MiXCR; each CDR3 protein has one entry. The sample yields roughly 930,000 distinct CDR3 sequences, about 48% seen once. Peripheral blood was drawn, ten milliliters per donor. This clonotype was obtained from a man aged 30 to 45 in good health. Sequences were obtained from blood. The chain links TRBV20-1 to TRBJ1-2, with 9 bases lining up with TRBD1. CDR3 coding DNA: TGCAGTGCTGACCGACAGGGGGAAGCCCTGAATGGCTACACCTTC. This translates into CSADRQGEALNGYTF.